This T cell receptor beta chain derives from a study of T cell repertoires in cytomegalovirus infection. In the study overall: Signatures in public TCR beta sequences pointed to both CMV infection and matching HLA type.

A single record per CDR3 protein comes from TCRdb applying MiXCR to the reads. The sample includes some 350,000 distinct CDR3 sequences, around a sixth of them seen just once. This clonotype came up a few times. V was trimmed by 0 bases and J by 13 bases, leaving 22 bases between them. The CDR3 sequence is 16 residues long. The germline gives CDR1 MRHNA, CDR2 SNTAGT. Sequenced sample: PBMCs. This rearrangement joins TRBV6-4 to TRBJ2-1; TRBD1 is a possible D gene (8 bases). The source of this sequence is a human donor in good health (CMV status not recorded). Some clones in this sample may be carry-over from other donors' samples. This CDR3 reads CASSDSSGGEASGQFF. Here the CDR3 DNA reads TGTGCCAGCAGTGACTCTTCAGGGGGCGAGGCTAGCGGACAGTTCTTC.